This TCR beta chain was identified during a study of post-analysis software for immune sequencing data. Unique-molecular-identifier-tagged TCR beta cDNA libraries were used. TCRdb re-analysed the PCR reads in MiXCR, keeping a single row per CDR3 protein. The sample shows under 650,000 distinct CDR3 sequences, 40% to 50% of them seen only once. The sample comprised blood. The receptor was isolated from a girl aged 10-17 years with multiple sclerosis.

The CDR3 reads CATSRLNEQFF. The CDR3 DNA reads TGTGCCACCTCGAGGCTGAATGAGCAGTTCTTC. The chain joins TRBV6-5 to TRBJ2-1; no definite D call. Germline loops: CDR1 MNHEY, CDR2 SVGAGI. V was pared by 10 bases and J by 7 bases, with 11 bases between. The CDR3 contains 11 residues.